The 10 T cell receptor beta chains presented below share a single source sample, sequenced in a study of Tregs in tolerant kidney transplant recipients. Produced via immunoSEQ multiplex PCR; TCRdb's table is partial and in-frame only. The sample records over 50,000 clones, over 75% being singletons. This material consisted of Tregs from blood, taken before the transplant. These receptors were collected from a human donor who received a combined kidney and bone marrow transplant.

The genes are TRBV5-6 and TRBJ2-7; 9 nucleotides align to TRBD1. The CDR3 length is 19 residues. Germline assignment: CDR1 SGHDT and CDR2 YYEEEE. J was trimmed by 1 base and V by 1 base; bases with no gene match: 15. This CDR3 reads CASSLSGGQGWWKSYEQYF. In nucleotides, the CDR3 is TGTGCCAGCAGCTTGTCAGGGGGACAGGGCTGGTGGAAATCCTACGAGCAGTACTTC.

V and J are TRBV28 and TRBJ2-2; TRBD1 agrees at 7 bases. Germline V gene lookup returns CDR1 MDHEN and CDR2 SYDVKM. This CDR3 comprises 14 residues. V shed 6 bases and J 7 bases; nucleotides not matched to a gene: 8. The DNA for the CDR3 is TGTGCCAGCAGCGACAGACAGGGAATCGGGGAGCTGTTTTTT. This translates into CASSDRQGIGELFF.

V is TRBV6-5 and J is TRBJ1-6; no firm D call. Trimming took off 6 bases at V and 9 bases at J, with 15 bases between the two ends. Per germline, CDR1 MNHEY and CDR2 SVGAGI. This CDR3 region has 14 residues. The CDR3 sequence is CASREMKSGSPLHF. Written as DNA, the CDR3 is TGTGCCAGCAGGGAGATGAAATCAGGTTCACCCCTCCACTTT.

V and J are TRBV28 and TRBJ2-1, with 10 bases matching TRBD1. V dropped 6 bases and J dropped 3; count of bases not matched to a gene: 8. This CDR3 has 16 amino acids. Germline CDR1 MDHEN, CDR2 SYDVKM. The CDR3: CASSPTGQGNYNEQFF. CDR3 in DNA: TGTGCCAGCAGCCCGACGGGACAGGGGAACTACAATGAGCAGTTCTTC.

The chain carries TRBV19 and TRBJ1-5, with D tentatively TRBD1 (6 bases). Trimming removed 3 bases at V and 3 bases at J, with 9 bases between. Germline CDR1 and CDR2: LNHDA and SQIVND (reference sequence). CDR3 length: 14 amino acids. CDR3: CASSIRGHNQPQHF. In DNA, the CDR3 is TGTGCCAGTAGTATTAGGGGACACAATCAGCCCCAGCATTTT. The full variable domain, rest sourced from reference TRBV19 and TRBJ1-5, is DGGITQSPKYLFRKEGQNVTLSCEQNLNHDAMYWYRQDPGQGLRLIYYSQIVNDFQKGDIAEGYSVSREKKESFPLTVTSAQKNPTAFYLCASSIRGHNQPQHFGDGTRLSIL.

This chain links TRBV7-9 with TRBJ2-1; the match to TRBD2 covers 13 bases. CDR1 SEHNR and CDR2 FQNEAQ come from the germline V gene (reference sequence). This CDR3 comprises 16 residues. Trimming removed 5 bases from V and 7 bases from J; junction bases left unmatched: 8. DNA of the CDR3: TGTGCCAGCAGCCGGACTAGCGGGAGATCTTGGAATGAGCAGTTCTTC. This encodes CASSRTSGRSWNEQFF.

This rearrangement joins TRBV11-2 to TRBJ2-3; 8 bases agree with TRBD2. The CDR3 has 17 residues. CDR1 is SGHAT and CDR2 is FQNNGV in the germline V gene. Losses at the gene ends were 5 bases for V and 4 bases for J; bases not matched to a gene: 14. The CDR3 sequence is CASSPRRGGSGADTQYF. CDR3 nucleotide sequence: TGTGCCAGCAGCCCCCGTCGGGGGGGTAGCGGGGCAGATACGCAGTATTTT.

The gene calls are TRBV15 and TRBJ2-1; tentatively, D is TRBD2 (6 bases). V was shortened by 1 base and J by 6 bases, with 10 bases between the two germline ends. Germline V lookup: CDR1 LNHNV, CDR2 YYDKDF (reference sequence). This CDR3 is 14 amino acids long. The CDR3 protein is CATSRVAGGNEQFF. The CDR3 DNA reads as TGTGCCACCAGCAGAGTGGCCGGGGGCAATGAGCAGTTCTTC. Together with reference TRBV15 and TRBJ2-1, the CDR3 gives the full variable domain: DAMVIQNPRYQVTQFGKPVTLSCSQTLNHNVMYWYQQKSSQAPKLLFHYYDKDFNNEADTPDNFQSRRPNTSFCFLDIRSPGLGDTAMYLCATSRVAGGNEQFFGPGTRLTVL.

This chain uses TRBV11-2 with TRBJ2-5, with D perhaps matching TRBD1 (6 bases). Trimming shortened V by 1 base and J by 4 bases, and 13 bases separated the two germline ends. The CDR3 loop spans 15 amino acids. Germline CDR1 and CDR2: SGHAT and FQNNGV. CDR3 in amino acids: CASSLGAQGVETQYF. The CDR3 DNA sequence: TGTGCCAGCAGCTTAGGGGCACAGGGAGTAGAGACCCAGTACTTC.

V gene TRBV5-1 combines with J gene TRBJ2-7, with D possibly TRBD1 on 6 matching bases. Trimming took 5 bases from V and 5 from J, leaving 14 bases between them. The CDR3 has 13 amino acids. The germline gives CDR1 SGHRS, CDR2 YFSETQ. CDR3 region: CASSAGQSHEQYF. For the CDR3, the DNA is TGCGCCAGCAGTGCAGGACAGTCCCACGAGCAGTACTTC.